This T cell receptor (beta chain) appears in the sequencing data of a study of cytomegalovirus exposure and HLA in healthy donors. Looking at the study overall: One earlier analysis, a look at around 170 million T cells, found some 100 million unique TCR beta sequences.

Study-level points and caveats: Some V segments, TRBV6-2 and TRBV6-3 among them, were indistinguishable and were therefore excluded. With later analysis, a missense DCLRE1C variant became linked to TCR beta V- and J-gene trimming. While the bulk of TCR sequences proved rare, some public TCRs turned up in many donors.

V gave up 5 bases and J gave up 7 bases; unmatched junction bases: 12. Germline values: CDR1 SGHAT, CDR2 FQDESV (reference sequence). This CDR3 is 15 amino acids long. Details on this clone: Antigen specificity is unknown.

The PCR had 60 Vbeta and 13 Jbeta primers. The repertoire was sequenced with immunoSEQ multiplex PCR; TCRdb's copy has only in-frame clones and lacks some. The sample lists around 120,000 clones; 55% to 65% were seen once. This chain connects TRBV11-1 to TRBJ1-2; 8 positions agree with TRBD1. The sequenced sample was PBMCs. The clonotype was recovered from a man aged 40-49 years in good health and CMV-seropositive. The CDR3 spells CASSAVDRGWGGYTF. In nucleotides, the CDR3 is TGTGCCAGCAGCGCCGTCGACAGGGGATGGGGTGGCTACACCTTC.